A selection of T cell receptor beta chains follows, all from one sample in a study of identical twins. TCRdb used MiXCR to reprocess the 5' RACE reads, holding one entry per CDR3 protein. Of some 630,000 distinct CDR3 sequences detected, just over 7% appear once; the ten largest clones hold roughly 1.5%. Separately, the same data were catalogued under a study of yellow fever vaccine responses in identical twins.

Sequencing was performed on PBMCs. The source is a woman under 30 in good health. The CDR3 runs from the conserved cysteine through the conserved F or W. A D gene is named only where the DNA matches it firmly. Not all rows give a size; the values are once, few, many and, for expanded clones, a class.

clone_size,d_call,v_call,j_call,cdr3_nt,cdr3_aa
few,TRBD1,TRBV5-1,TRBJ2-1,TGCGCCAGCAGCTTGGAGGGACAGCAGTACAATGAGCAGTTCTTC,CASSLEGQQYNEQFF
few,-,TRBV12-3/TRBV12-4,TRBJ2-1,TGTGCCAGCAGTTTAGGCGGTTTCGGAGGTAATGAGCAGTTCTTC,CASSLGGFGGNEQFF
-,TRBD2,TRBV7-6,TRBJ2-2,TGTGCCAGCAGATCCACGGGAGTAGCGGGAAACACCGGGGAGCTGTTTTTT,CASRSTGVAGNTGELFF
-,TRBD2,TRBV24-1,TRBJ2-1,TGTGCCACCAGTCGGACTAGCGGAGCCTACAATGAGCAGTTCTTC,CATSRTSGAYNEQFF
many,TRBD2,TRBV6-5,TRBJ2-5,TGTGCCAGCTTCCGGGAGGGGGAGACCCAGTACTTC,CASFREGETQYF
many,TRBD1,TRBV5-1,TRBJ1-1,TGCGCCAGCAGCGCGACGACAGGGGGTACTGAAGCTTTCTTT,CASSATTGGTEAFF
few,-,TRBV24-1,TRBJ2-7,TGTGCCACCAGTGACCGGTTGTCCGAGCAGTACTTC,CATSDRLSEQYF
many,-,TRBV4-1,TRBJ1-4,TGCGCCAGCAGCCAAGATCTCCAAAATGAAAAACTGTTTTTT,CASSQDLQNEKLFF
-,TRBD1,TRBV7-2,TRBJ2-7,TGTGCCAGCAGCTTAGGAGGGGGCCAGTACGAGCAGTACTTC,CASSLGGGQYEQYF
few,TRBD2,TRBV2,TRBJ2-1,TGTGCCAGCAGGGTTGCTAGCGGGAGTGATGAGCAGTTCTTC,CASRVASGSDEQFF
-,-,TRBV5-5,TRBJ2-2,TGTGCCAGCAGCTTGTTAGGGACACCCAACACCGGGGAGCTGTTTTTT,CASSLLGTPNTGELFF
many,TRBD2,TRBV7-2,TRBJ2-1,TGTGCCAGCAGCTATAGCGGGTTTATGGGGAATGAGCAGTTCTTC,CASSYSGFMGNEQFF
few,TRBD1,TRBV10-2,TRBJ2-5,TGCGCCAGCAGTCCTCTGGGACAGGGTGATGAGACCCAGTACTTC,CASSPLGQGDETQYF
many,TRBD2,TRBV5-1,TRBJ2-3,TGCGCCAGCTCAGGTAGCGGGAGCACAGATACGCAGTATTTT,CASSGSGSTDTQYF
few,-,TRBV29-1,TRBJ1-2,TGCAGCGTTGACCAACGTACCACTGGTCTTAACTATGGCTACACCTTC,CSVDQRTTGLNYGYTF
many,-,TRBV12-3/TRBV12-4,TRBJ2-2,TGTGCCAGCAGTTTAAGGCAGGAGGGAACCGGGGAGCTGTTTTTT,CASSLRQEGTGELFF
-,-,TRBV6-2/TRBV6-3,TRBJ2-1,TGTGCCAGCAGTTACTCGTCGCCTAGGGAGCAGTTCTTC,CASSYSSPREQFF
few,-,TRBV7-6,TRBJ2-4,TGTGCCAGCAGTCCCGCAGGGCAAAACATTCAGTACTTC,CASSPAGQNIQYF
few,-,TRBV20-1,TRBJ2-7,TGCAGTGCTATCAAACGTGGGGCCTACGAGCAGTACTTC,CSAIKRGAYEQYF
-,TRBD1,TRBV7-9,TRBJ2-1,TGTGCCAGCAGCACAGGGGGACGTGGGGGAAGGGATGAGCAGTTCTTC,CASSTGGRGGRDEQFF
few,TRBD1,TRBV12-3/TRBV12-4,TRBJ1-2,TGTGCCAGCAGTCCCGAAGGGACAGGGGGCTTATATGGCTACACCTTC,CASSPEGTGGLYGYTF
many,-,TRBV12-3/TRBV12-4,TRBJ2-5,TGTGCCAGCAGCTTGGAGGGAGGAGAGACCCAGTACTTC,CASSLEGGETQYF
few,-,TRBV28,TRBJ2-3,TGTGCCAGCAGAACTTCCAACAGGGCAACTACAGATACGCAGTATTTT,CASRTSNRATTDTQYF
-,-,TRBV20-1,TRBJ2-7,TGCTGTGCTAGACCCCTTTTCCAGGGGAGTATCTACGAGCAGTACTTC,CCARPLFQGSIYEQYF
few,-,TRBV20-1,TRBJ1-5,TGCAGTGCTAGGGGGCAGCCACTTCCTACCCAGCATTTT,CSARGQPLPTQHF
few,-,TRBV20-1,TRBJ2-1,TGCAGTGCTAGAGACGCCGGTGAGGGGGGCAATGAGCAGTTCTTC,CSARDAGEGGNEQFF
-,TRBD2,TRBV7-8,TRBJ2-1,TGTGCCAGCAGCTTAGGGGGACTAGCGGTCGTTGAGCAGTTCTTC,CASSLGGLAVVEQFF
few,TRBD1,TRBV20-1,TRBJ2-7,TGCAGTGCTAGAACCGACAGGGGGCGGGACGAGCAGTACTTC,CSARTDRGRDEQYF
few,-,TRBV12-3/TRBV12-4,TRBJ1-1,TGTGCCAGCACCGCCCGGGGGGGCGCAGGGACTGAAGCTTTCTTT,CASTARGGAGTEAFF
-,-,TRBV6-1,TRBJ2-3,TGTGCCAGCAATATACAGGGCACAGATACGCAGTATTTT,CASNIQGTDTQYF
-,TRBD1,TRBV2,TRBJ1-6,TGTGCCAGCAGAAGGGACAGATCGAATTCACCCCTCCACTTT,CASRRDRSNSPLHF
few,-,TRBV5-1,TRBJ1-3,TGCGCCAGCAGGCACAGCACTGGAAACACCATATATTTT,CASRHSTGNTIYF
many,-,TRBV5-1,TRBJ1-5,TGCGCCAGCAGCTTGGCTGGGCTCAATCAGCCCCAGCATTTT,CASSLAGLNQPQHF
few,-,TRBV5-5,TRBJ2-1,TGTGCCAGCAGCGGGGGGACTCCGAGCTCCTACAATGAGCAGTTCTTC,CASSGGTPSSYNEQFF
few,TRBD2,TRBV19,TRBJ2-1,TGTGCCAGTAGGCCGGGACTAGCGGGGTATAATGAGCAGTTCTTC,CASRPGLAGYNEQFF